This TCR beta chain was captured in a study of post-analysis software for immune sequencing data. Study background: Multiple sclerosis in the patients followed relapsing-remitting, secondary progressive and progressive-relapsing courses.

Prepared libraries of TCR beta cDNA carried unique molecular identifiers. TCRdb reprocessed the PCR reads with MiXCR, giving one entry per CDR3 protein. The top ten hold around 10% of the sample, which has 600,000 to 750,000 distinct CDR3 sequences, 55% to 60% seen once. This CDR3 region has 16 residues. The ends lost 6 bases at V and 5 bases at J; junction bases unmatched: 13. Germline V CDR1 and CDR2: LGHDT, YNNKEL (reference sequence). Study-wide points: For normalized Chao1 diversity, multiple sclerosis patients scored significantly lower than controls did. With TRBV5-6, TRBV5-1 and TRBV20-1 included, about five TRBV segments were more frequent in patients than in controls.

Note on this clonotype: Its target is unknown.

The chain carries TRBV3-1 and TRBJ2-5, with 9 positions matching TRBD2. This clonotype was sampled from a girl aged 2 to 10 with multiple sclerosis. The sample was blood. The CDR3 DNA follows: TGTGCCAGCAGTTCCCTGGGGCGGGAGGGCCCGGAGACCCAGTACTTC. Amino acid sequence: CASSSLGREGPETQYF.